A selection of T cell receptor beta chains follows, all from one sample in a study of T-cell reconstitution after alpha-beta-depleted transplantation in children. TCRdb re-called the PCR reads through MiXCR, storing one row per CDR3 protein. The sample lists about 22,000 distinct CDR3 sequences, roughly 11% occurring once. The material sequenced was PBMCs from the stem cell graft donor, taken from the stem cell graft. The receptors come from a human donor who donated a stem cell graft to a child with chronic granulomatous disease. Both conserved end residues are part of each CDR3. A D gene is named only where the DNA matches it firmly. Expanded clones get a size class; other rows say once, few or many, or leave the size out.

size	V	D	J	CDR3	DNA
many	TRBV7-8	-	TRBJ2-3	CASSLVLSGPTDTQYF	TGTGCCAGCAGCTTAGTCCTCTCCGGTCCCACAGATACGCAGTATTTT
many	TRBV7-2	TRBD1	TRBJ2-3	CASSPGQVPTYTDTQYF	TGTGCCAGCAGCCCGGGACAGGTCCCTACTTACACAGATACGCAGTATTTT
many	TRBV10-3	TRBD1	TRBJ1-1	CAISDPGTGESRSTEAFF	TGTGCCATCAGTGACCCCGGGACAGGGGAATCCAGGTCCACTGAAGCTTTCTTT
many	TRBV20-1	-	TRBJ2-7	CSATRTGRESYEQYF	TGCAGTGCTACCAGGACAGGGAGGGAGTCCTACGAGCAGTACTTC
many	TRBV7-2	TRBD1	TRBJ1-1	CASSYLPGTGNTEAFF	TGTGCCAGCAGCTACCTCCCCGGGACAGGGAACACTGAAGCTTTCTTT
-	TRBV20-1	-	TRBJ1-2	CSARDQSNRRYGYTF	TGCAGTGCTAGAGATCAGTCGAACCGACGCTATGGCTACACCTTC
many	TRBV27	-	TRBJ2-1	CASSFAGEQFF	TGTGCCAGCAGTTTTGCCGGAGAGCAGTTCTTC
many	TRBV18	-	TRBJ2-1	CASSPWETRTYNEQFF	TGTGCCAGCTCACCATGGGAGACTAGGACCTACAATGAGCAGTTCTTC
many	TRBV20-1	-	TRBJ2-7	CSARSSRSYEQYF	TGCAGTGCTAGGTCTAGCCGGAGCTACGAGCAGTACTTC
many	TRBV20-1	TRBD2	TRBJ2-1	CSAPRTSGIRNEQFF	TGCAGTGCCCCCAGGACTAGCGGGATCAGGAATGAGCAGTTCTTC
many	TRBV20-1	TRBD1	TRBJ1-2	CSVSTGDYGYTF	TGCAGTGTTTCGACAGGGGACTATGGCTACACCTTC
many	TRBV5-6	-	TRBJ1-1	CASSFGRTLNTEAFF	TGTGCCAGCAGCTTTGGGCGGACTCTGAACACTGAAGCTTTCTTT
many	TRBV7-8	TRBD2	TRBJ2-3	CASSLEDGPSGGDTQYF	TGTGCCAGCAGCTTAGAAGATGGGCCAAGCGGGGGAGATACGCAGTATTTT
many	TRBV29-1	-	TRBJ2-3	CSVRLGDTQYF	TGCAGCGTTCGATTGGGGGATACGCAGTATTTT
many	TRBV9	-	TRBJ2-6	CASSSGEAGANVLTF	TGTGCCAGCAGCAGCGGAGAGGCTGGGGCCAACGTCCTGACTTTC
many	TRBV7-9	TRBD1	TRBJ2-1	CASSLAPRGPDNEQFF	TGTGCCAGCAGCTTAGCGCCGAGGGGGCCGGACAATGAGCAGTTCTTC
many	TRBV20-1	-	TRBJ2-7	CSAGDGTYEQYF	TGCAGTGCTGGGGACGGAACCTACGAGCAGTACTTC
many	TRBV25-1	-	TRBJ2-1	CASSDEGSIRSSYNEQFF	TGTGCCAGCAGTGACGAGGGGTCGATTCGGAGCTCCTACAATGAGCAGTTCTTC
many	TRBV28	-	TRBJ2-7	CASSLDGNTYEQYF	TGTGCCAGCAGTTTGGATGGGAACACCTACGAGCAGTACTTC
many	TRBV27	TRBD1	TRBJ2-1	CASIALDRESYNEQFF	TGTGCCAGCATTGCCCTTGACAGGGAGTCCTACAATGAGCAGTTCTTC
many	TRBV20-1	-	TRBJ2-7	CSALTGTEYEQYF	TGCAGTGCCTTGACCGGGACTGAGTACGAGCAGTACTTC
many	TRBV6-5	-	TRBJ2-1	CASIPGGGGNEQFF	TGTGCCAGCATTCCGGGCGGTGGTGGCAATGAGCAGTTCTTC
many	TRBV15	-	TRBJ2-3	CATSRAGDATDTQYF	TGTGCCACCAGCAGAGCAGGGGATGCCACAGATACGCAGTATTTT
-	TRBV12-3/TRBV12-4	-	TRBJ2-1	CASSNSGTVYNEQFF	TGTGCCAGCAGTAATTCCGGGACGGTGTACAATGAGCAGTTCTTC
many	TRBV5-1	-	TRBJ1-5	CASSLDSNQPQHF	TGCGCCAGCAGCTTGGACAGCAATCAGCCCCAGCATTTT
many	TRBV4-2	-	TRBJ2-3	CASSQDVDSGRTDTQYF	TGTGCCAGCAGCCAAGATGTCGATAGCGGTCGCACAGATACGCAGTATTTT
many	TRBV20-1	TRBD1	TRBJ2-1	CSASKTGEVGEQFF	TGCAGTGCTAGCAAGACAGGGGAAGTAGGTGAGCAGTTCTTC
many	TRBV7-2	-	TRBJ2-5	CASSLEQDQETQYF	TGTGCCAGCAGCTTAGAACAGGACCAAGAGACCCAGTACTTC
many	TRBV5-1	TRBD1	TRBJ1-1	CASSYLTGGNTEAFF	TGCGCCAGCAGCTACTTGACAGGGGGCAACACTGAAGCTTTCTTT
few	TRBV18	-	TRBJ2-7	CASSPHIGSELYEQYF	TGTGCCAGCTCACCACATATAGGGTCGGAACTTTACGAGCAGTACTTC